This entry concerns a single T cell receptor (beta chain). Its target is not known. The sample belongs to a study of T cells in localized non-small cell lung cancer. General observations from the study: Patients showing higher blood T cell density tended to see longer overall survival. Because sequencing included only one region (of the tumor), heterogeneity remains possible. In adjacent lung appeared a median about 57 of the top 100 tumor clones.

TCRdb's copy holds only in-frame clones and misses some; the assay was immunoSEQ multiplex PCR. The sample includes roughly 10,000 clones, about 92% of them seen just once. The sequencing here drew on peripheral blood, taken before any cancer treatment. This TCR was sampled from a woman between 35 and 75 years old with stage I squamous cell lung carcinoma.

In DNA, the CDR3 is TGTGCCAGTATTGGTCGGGGGACGAACACCGGGGAGCTGTTTTTT. Its translation is CASIGRGTNTGELFF. V is TRBV19 and J is TRBJ2-2; D possibly corresponds to TRBD2 (6 bases). Trimming pared 7 bases from V and 0 bases from J, leaving 12 bases between. The CDR3 contains 15 residues. Germline V CDR1 and CDR2: LNHDA, SQIVND (reference sequence).